The T cell receptor beta chain under discussion was sequenced for a study of T cell repertoires in cytomegalovirus infection. Whole-study findings and limits: Frequencies of public TCR beta families were cumulated, and this identified carriers of CMV plus the relevant HLA.

As concerns this clonotype: Its target is not known.

TCRdb passed the reads through MiXCR, listing each CDR3 protein once. The sample yields approximately 400,000 distinct CDR3 sequences, 31% seen once. Unmatched junction bases numbered 9, after V lost 5 bases and J lost 2 bases. Germline V CDR1 and CDR2: MDHEN, SYDVKM. The CDR3 is 17 residues long. The receptor's source is a human donor in good health (CMV status not recorded). Some clones in this sample may be carry-over from other donors' samples. The sample consisted of PBMCs. V usage is TRBV28 and J usage is TRBJ2-6; 7 bases agree with TRBD1. The CDR3 nucleotides are TGTGCCAGCAGTCTCGACAGGGTAGACCCTGGGGCCAACGTCCTGACTTTC. Encoded protein: CASSLDRVDPGANVLTF.